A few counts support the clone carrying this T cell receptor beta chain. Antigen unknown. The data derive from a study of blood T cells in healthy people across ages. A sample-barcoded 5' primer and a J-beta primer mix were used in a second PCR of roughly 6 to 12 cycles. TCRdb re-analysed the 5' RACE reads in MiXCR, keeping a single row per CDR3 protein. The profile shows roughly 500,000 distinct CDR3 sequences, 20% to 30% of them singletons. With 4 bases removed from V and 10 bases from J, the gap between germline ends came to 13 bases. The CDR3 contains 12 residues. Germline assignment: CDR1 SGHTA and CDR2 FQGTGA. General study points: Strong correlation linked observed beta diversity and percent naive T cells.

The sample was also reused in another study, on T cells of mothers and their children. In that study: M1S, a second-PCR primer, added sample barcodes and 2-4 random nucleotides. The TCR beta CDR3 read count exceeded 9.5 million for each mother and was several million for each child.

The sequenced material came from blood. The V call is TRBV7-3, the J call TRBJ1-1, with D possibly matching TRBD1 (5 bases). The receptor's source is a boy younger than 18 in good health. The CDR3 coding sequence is TGTGCCAGCAGCTCGCCCCCGCAGGGAGCTTTCTTT. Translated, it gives CASSSPPQGAFF.